This entry features one T cell receptor beta chain sequence. What it binds is not known. This sample is part of a study of PD-1 blockade in classical Hodgkin lymphoma. Turning to the study itself: The patients were dosed with nivolumab 3 mg/kg, infused intravenously every 2 weeks. Study observations and caveats: Similar baseline diversity was found in complete responders and newly diagnosed patients.

The data were produced by immunoSEQ multiplex PCR, yet TCRdb's version contains in-frame clones alone and is incomplete. Of about 41,000 clones in the sample, around two thirds are singletons; the top ten hold over 2%. Time point denoted: cycle 4 day 1 (C4D1), after five to seven weeks of nivolumab. Patients all relapsed after autologous stem cell transplantation, and there was variation in brentuximab vedotin exposure. Patients had relapsed/refractory classical Hodgkin lymphoma with complete response, partial response or progressive disease as best response. Looked up from germline, CDR1 is MNHNS and CDR2 is SASEGT. The CDR3 is 15 residues long. With 7 bases removed from V and 0 bases from J, the gap between germline ends came to 13 bases.

V gene TRBV6-1 combines with J gene TRBJ1-3, with D uncertain. The sequences come from peripheral blood mononuclear cells (PBMCs), collected before the fourth cycle of nivolumab. The source of this sequence is a human donor with classical Hodgkin lymphoma. CDR3 loop: CASTNGWSSGNTIYF. CDR3 in DNA: TGTGCCAGCACCAACGGGTGGAGCTCTGGAAACACCATATATTTT.